This T cell receptor beta chain was identified in a study of post-analysis software for immune sequencing data (dated by TCRdb to between 2014 and 2017). For context, the study as a whole: Disease courses on record covered relapsing-remitting, secondary progressive and progressive-relapsing multiple sclerosis, though some patients had no subtype annotation. The patient repertoires were compared against approximately ten previously published healthy control repertoires obtained from donors aged about 6 to 26 years. A subset of samples was prepared in parallel using single-end sample barcoding, then pooled and co-amplified after Illumina adapter ligation. Overall results and qualifications from the work: The control group was slightly older than the multiple sclerosis patient group. When samples were clustered directly using the F measure, samples prepared in the same batch co-clustered strongly, which prompted a batch-effect correction. Normalized Chao1 diversity was significantly lower in multiple sclerosis patients than controls, suggesting substantial peripheral T-cell clonal expansion. Four or five TRBV segments, including TRBV5-6, TRBV5-1 and TRBV20-1, were significantly more frequent in patients than controls.

The library was made by PCR. Data came from an Illumina HiSeq 2500. To reduce PCR and sequencing biases, unique molecular identifiers were built into the TCR beta cDNA libraries. Every 1 to 10 million input T cells yielded 500,000 or so cDNA molecules, meaning each molecule approximated one T cell. The patient libraries were prepared and sequenced with the same protocol used for the earlier healthy control dataset. Samples belonging to the same batch were prepared together, multiplexed and sequenced on a shared HiSeq lane. Turning to the authors' computational methods: Raw barcoded reads were processed with MIGEC, and single-read molecular identifier groups were discarded before consensus assembly and CDR3 extraction. Clonotype tables were post-analysed with VDJtools, and diversity was normalized by down-sampling all datasets to the smallest sample size. Repertoire overlap clustering matched CDR3 amino acid but not nucleotide sequences to correct batch-related cross-sample contamination. Starting from the raw public reads, TCRdb applied fastp trimming at Q25, assembled clones with MiXCR and retained in-frame beta chains. Rows are unified per CDR3 protein, each entry keeping the most common DNA and genes. TCRdb's processing, not the authors', yielded these V and J calls. The sample table lists about 430,000 distinct CDR3 sequences, roughly 38% of them with a count of one. 7.6% of the sample rests with the top ten.

To demonstrate the VDJtools post-analysis software, TCR beta repertoires were profiled from the peripheral blood of about 14 young patients with multiple sclerosis. Multiple sclerosis patients were children and adolescents aged roughly 6 to 16 years. Trimming takes 5 bases from V and 3 bases from J, and the germline ends sit 14 bases apart. The CDR3 runs 14 amino acids, cysteine and phenylalanine included. The kept DNA is CDR3 alone, 42 bases in frame from the first base. About this clonotype itself: This clone's antigen is unknown. No per-base quality is available; no much larger clone lies one base away.

The sequence came from a girl aged 2-10 years with multiple sclerosis. The sequencing input was blood. The rearranged chain carries TRBV12-3 or TRBV12-4 and TRBJ2-7; perhaps TRBD1 is the D gene, with 6 bases matching. The CDR3 protein: CASSPRRGYYEQYF. The DNA sequence is given as TGTGCCAGCAGTCCCCGAAGGGGGTACTACGAGCAGTACTTC.